One sample yielded the 23 T cell receptor beta chains listed below, sequenced in a study of T cells after yellow fever vaccination. Via MiXCR, TCRdb re-called the 5' RACE reads, giving one row per CDR3 protein. This table has 450,000 to 550,000 distinct CDR3 sequences, around a fifth appearing once. The source was PBMCs, collected roughly 20 days after the first yellow fever vaccination. The receptors come from a man aged 18 to 29 who received the YFV17D yellow fever vaccine.

This clonotype was counted between two and nine times. The rearrangement links TRBV7-8 to TRBJ2-3; TRBD2 matches 15 bases. In germline, CDR1 is SGHVS, CDR2 FQNEAQ. V lost 5 bases, J lost 2 bases, and 8 bases stayed unmatched. The CDR3 has 18 amino acids. This CDR3 reads CASSPGTSGGRLTDTQYF. The DNA of the CDR3 is TGTGCCAGCAGCCCCGGGACTAGCGGGGGGCGCCTCACAGATACGCAGTATTTT.

This chain connects TRBV7-2 to TRBJ2-1; D gene uncertain. The CDR3 covers 16 residues. V dropped 3 bases and J dropped 3 bases, with 15 bases sitting between them. Germline lookup yields CDR1 SGHTA and CDR2 FQGNSA. The CDR3 loop reads CASSFTRANYYNEQFF. CDR3 coding DNA: TGTGCCAGCAGCTTCACAAGGGCTAACTACTACAATGAGCAGTTCTTC.

This clonotype was counted only a few times. The gene calls are TRBV5-1 and TRBJ1-2, with 7 bases matching TRBD1. V was clipped by 2 bases and J by 2 bases; unmatched bases: 3. The CDR3 runs 14 residues. Germline assignment: CDR1 SGHRS and CDR2 YFSETQ. The DNA for the CDR3 is TGCGCCAGCAGCTTCCGACAGGGAAACTATGGCTACACCTTC. It encodes CASSFRQGNYGYTF.

This clonotype has a handful of counts. J is TRBJ2-1 and V is TRBV6-4, with 9 bases matching TRBD1. Germline CDR1 is MRHNA and CDR2 is SNTAGT. The CDR3 contains 16 residues. The V and J ends lost 2 bases and 3 bases, in that order; junction bases with no gene match: 5. CDR3 residues: CASSDDRQGGYNEQFF. DNA for the CDR3: TGTGCCAGCAGTGACGATAGACAGGGGGGCTACAATGAGCAGTTCTTC.

The CDR3 DNA follows: TGTGCCAGCAGTTTAATGGGACAATCTAATTCACCCCTCCACTTT. Protein: CASSLMGQSNSPLHF. The chain carries TRBV27 and TRBJ1-6; tentatively, D is TRBD1 (6 bases). Germline lookup yields CDR1 MNHEY and CDR2 SMNVEV (reference sequence). The CDR3 totals 15 residues. V was trimmed by 2 bases and J by 6 bases, leaving 11 bases between them.

In this sample, this clonotype turned up a few times. The chain employs TRBV7-2 and TRBJ1-1; unclear D gene. The V end was cut by 5 bases, the J end by 0 bases, with 7 bases between. Germline assignment: CDR1 SGHTA and CDR2 FQGNSA. The length of the CDR3 is 13 residues. The CDR3 sequence: CASSTYMNTEAFF. CDR3 in DNA: TGTGCCAGCAGCACCTATATGAACACTGAAGCTTTCTTT.

The chain recombines TRBV6-2 or TRBV6-3 with TRBJ2-1, with D possibly TRBD2 on 6 matching bases. V lost 0 bases and J lost 4, with 16 bases in between. CDR1 and CDR2 from the germline V gene are MNHEY and SVGEGT. This CDR3 has 17 amino acids. The CDR3 DNA reads as TGTGCCAGCAGTTACTCGAACGCCGGGGGATCGTACAATGAGCAGTTCTTC. This codes for CASSYSNAGGSYNEQFF.

Only a few counts were recorded for this clonotype. CDR3 sequence: CASSLPGEFYEQYV. CDR3 sequence (DNA): TGTGCCAGCAGTCTTCCGGGAGAATTTTACGAGCAGTACGTC. The chain employs TRBV28 and TRBJ2-7; the D gene is possibly TRBD2 (6 bases). V was shortened by 5 bases and J by 4 bases, with 15 bases between the two germline ends. Germline CDR1 MDHEN, CDR2 SYDVKM. This CDR3 spans 14 amino acids.

V and J are TRBV6-2 or TRBV6-3 and TRBJ2-7, with 9 positions matching TRBD1. J gave up 0 bases and V 6 bases, and 12 bases lay outside the gene matches. CDR1 and CDR2 (germline): MNHEY, SVGEGT. CDR3 length: 17 residues. CDR3 bases: TGTGCCAGCAGCGTCCCGGGACAGGGACTGAGCTCCTACGAGCAGTACTTC. Translating gives CASSVPGQGLSSYEQYF.

In its sample, this clonotype was seen a few times. The chain recombines TRBV29-1 with TRBJ2-1; 8 positions match TRBD2. Germline CDR1 and CDR2: SQVTM and ANQGSEA. This CDR3 is built from 15 residues. V was pared by 8 bases and J by 2 bases, with 11 bases of the junction left unmatched. CDR3 residues: CSSSGGEVPYNEQFF. Written as DNA, the CDR3 is TGCAGCTCCTCGGGGGGGGAAGTACCCTACAATGAGCAGTTCTTC.

The V call is TRBV4-1, the J call TRBJ2-5, with no clear D. Germline V gene data show CDR1 as MGHRA and CDR2 as YSYEKL. V was trimmed by 0 bases and J by 3 bases, leaving 14 bases between them. The CDR3 covers 16 residues. The CDR3 DNA sequence: TGCGCCAGCAGCCAAGATTCCAGAGGATGGAAAGAGACCCAGTACTTC. Encoded protein: CASSQDSRGWKETQYF.

The chain is built from TRBV7-3 and TRBJ1-1, with a weak D call TRBD1 (6 bases). The germline V gene has CDR1 SGHTA and CDR2 FQGTGA. This CDR3 spans 13 amino acids. The V gene lost 3 bases and the J gene lost 5 bases, with 10 bases spanning the gap. The CDR3 is CASSLDSQTEAFF. The DNA for the CDR3 is TGTGCCAGCAGCTTGGACAGTCAGACTGAAGCTTTCTTT.

The chain is built from TRBV7-8 and TRBJ1-5; D not resolved. The CDR3 is made up of 12 amino acids. V was clipped by 5 bases and J by 6 bases, with 8 bases between them. The V gene's germline CDR1 is SGHVS and CDR2 FQNEAQ. CDR3 sequence reads: CASSLLGQPQHF. CDR3 nucleotides: TGTGCCAGCAGCCTCCTTGGTCAGCCCCAGCATTTT.

This chain links TRBV7-9 with TRBJ1-1, with D hard to call. Germline values: CDR1 SEHNR, CDR2 FQNEAQ (reference sequence). The CDR3 has 11 amino acids. V was pared by 8 bases and J by 6 bases, with 10 bases between. The CDR3 sequence is CASAPAAEAFF. Here the CDR3 DNA reads TGTGCCAGCGCCCCGGCCGCTGAAGCTTTCTTT.

Only a few counts were recorded for this clonotype. The chain carries TRBV12-3 or TRBV12-4 and TRBJ2-1, with 10 bases fitting TRBD1. The length of the CDR3 is 13 residues. V shed 3 bases and J 9 bases; nucleotides not matched to a gene: 2. For the CDR3, the DNA is TGTGCCAGCAGTTTCAGACAGGGGGCTGAGCAGTTCTTC. Translating gives CASSFRQGAEQFF.

The chain links TRBV20-1 to TRBJ2-7; 9 nucleotides align to TRBD1. This CDR3 region has 13 residues. V lost 5 bases, J lost 6 bases, and 8 bases stayed unmatched. CDR1 is DFQATT and CDR2 is SNEGSKA in the germline V gene (reference sequence). CDR3 bases: TGCAGTGCTGGACGCCGGACAGGGGTCGAGCAGTACTTC. Protein product: CSAGRRTGVEQYF.

This clonotype was detected ten times or more. This chain joins TRBV11-2 and TRBJ2-1; 10 nucleotides align to TRBD1. Looked up from germline, CDR1 is SGHAT and CDR2 is FQNNGV. Trimming at V came to 4 bases and at J to 8 bases, leaving 2 bases not matched to a gene. The CDR3 runs 13 residues. CDR3 protein: CASSSTGGDEQFF. The CDR3, as DNA: TGTGCCAGCAGCTCGACAGGGGGCGATGAGCAGTTCTTC.

The chain joins TRBV6-2 or TRBV6-3 to TRBJ2-5, with D hard to call. This CDR3 is 15 amino acids long. Germline lookup yields CDR1 MNHEY and CDR2 SVGEGT. Trimming cost V 2 bases and J 1 base, with 11 bases left between them. The CDR3 DNA reads as TGTGCCAGCAGTTACATCCCACTATCCCAAGAGACCCAGTACTTC. Protein product: CASSYIPLSQETQYF.

This clonotype was observed a handful of times. This chain joins TRBV12-3 or TRBV12-4 and TRBJ2-1, with TRBD1 identical over 7 bases. CDR3 length: 10 amino acids. The junction had 0 bases not matched to a gene; V was cut back by 6 bases and J by 10 bases. Written as DNA, the CDR3 is TGTGCCAGCAGGGGACAGGAGCAGTTCTTC. This sequence encodes CASRGQEQFF.

This clonotype was found a few times. The chain combines TRBV19 with TRBJ1-1, with D possibly matching TRBD1 (6 bases). CDR3 length: 15 residues. Germline lookup yields CDR1 LNHDA and CDR2 SQIVND (reference sequence). Trimming left V 3 bases short and J 6 bases short, with 17 bases between. Here the CDR3 reads CASSMAPRTVPEAFF. DNA of the CDR3: TGTGCCAGTAGTATGGCCCCACGGACAGTCCCTGAAGCTTTCTTT. The entire variable domain, with the rest obtained from reference TRBV19 and TRBJ1-1, is as follows: DGGITQSPKYLFRKEGQNVTLSCEQNLNHDAMYWYRQDPGQGLRLIYYSQIVNDFQKGDIAEGYSVSREKKESFPLTVTSAQKNPTAFYLCASSMAPRTVPEAFFGQGTRLTVV.

This clonotype occurred many times. The rearrangement joins TRBV9 to TRBJ1-3; D gene ambiguous. The CDR3 sequence is 15 residues long. The germline CDR1 and CDR2 sequences are SGDLS and YYNGEE. The V end lost 4 bases, the J end lost 2 bases, and 13 bases lay between the germline ends. For the CDR3, the DNA is TGTGCCAGCAGCTTCACAGCATACCCTGGAAACACCATATATTTT. It is translated as CASSFTAYPGNTIYF.

The V gene is TRBV6-2 or TRBV6-3, the J gene TRBJ2-7, with D tentatively TRBD1 or TRBD2 (5 bases each). The germline CDR1 and CDR2 sequences are MNHEY and SVGEGT. Trimming left V 8 bases short and J 1 base short, with 12 bases between. This CDR3 has 13 residues. The CDR3 DNA reads TGTGCCAGCGTGGGACCTCAGTCCTACGAGCAGTACGTC. Translated: CASVGPQSYEQYV.

A few counts support this clonotype. The chain carries TRBV5-4 and TRBJ2-3, with D perhaps TRBD2 (6 bases). CDR3 length: 16 amino acids. Trimming left V 4 bases short and J 2 bases short, with 17 bases between. The germline V gene encodes CDR1 SGHNT and CDR2 YYREEE (reference sequence). Here the CDR3 reads CASSLFTGGVTDTQYF. CDR3 in DNA: TGTGCCAGCAGCCTCTTCACCGGGGGAGTCACAGATACGCAGTATTTT.